The 30 T cell receptor beta chains listed next were all sequenced from one sample in a study of cytomegalovirus exposure and HLA in healthy donors. The assay was immunoSEQ multiplex PCR, and TCRdb's table has in-frame clones only and misses some. The repertoire holds about 63,000 clones, with about 90% as singletons. Sequenced material: PBMCs. These receptors were collected from a woman in her late teens or twenties in good health and CMV-seronegative.

The chain combines TRBV28 with TRBJ2-7; 9 bases line up with TRBD2. This CDR3 spans 14 amino acids. Looked up from germline, CDR1 is MDHEN and CDR2 is SYDVKM. The junction had 5 bases not matched to a gene; V was cut back by 5 bases and J by 3 bases. This CDR3 reads CASSLAGLFYEQYF. CDR3 coding DNA: TGTGCCAGCAGTCTAGCGGGGTTGTTCTACGAGCAGTACTTC.

The gene calls are TRBV2 and TRBJ2-3; tentatively, D is TRBD2 (6 bases). Trimming took off 5 bases at V and 4 bases at J, with 13 bases between the two ends. Germline loops: CDR1 SNHLY, CDR2 FYNNEI. The CDR3 contains 14 residues. The DNA of the CDR3 is TGTGCCAGCAGTCTCGGGGGATACTCAGATACGCAGTATTTT. Translating it yields CASSLGGYSDTQYF. The variable domain in full, completed from reference TRBV2 and TRBJ2-3, reads EPEVTQTPSHQVTQMGQEVILRCVPISNHLYFYWYRQILGQKVEFLVSFYNNEISEKSEIFDDQFSVERPDGSNFTLKIRSTKLEDSAMYFCASSLGGYSDTQYFGPGTRLTVL.

The rearrangement joins TRBV7-6 to TRBJ2-5; 7 bases map to TRBD1. Germline V gives CDR1 SGHVS, CDR2 FNYEAQ. V trimming: 5 bases; J trimming: 1 base; junction bases outside the gene matches: 7. CDR3 length: 15 amino acids. The chain's CDR3 is CASSLTGTVQETQYF. Here the CDR3 DNA reads TGTGCCAGCAGCCTAACCGGGACAGTCCAAGAGACCCAGTACTTC. Full variable domain (outside the CDR3, taken from reference TRBV7-6 and TRBJ2-5): GAGVSQSPRYKVTKRGQDVALRCDPISGHVSLYWYRQALGQGPEFLTYFNYEAQQDKSGLPNDRFSAERPEGSISTLTIQRTEQRDSAMYRCASSLTGTVQETQYFGPGTRLLVL.

V is TRBV19 and J is TRBJ2-7, with TRBD1 identical over 10 bases. Germline trimming cut 6 bases from V and 1 base from J; bases unmatched to any gene: 6. Germline-derived CDR1 and CDR2 are LNHDA and SQIVND (reference sequence). The CDR3 is 15 amino acids. CDR3 residues: CASSYTGQGSYEQYF. CDR3 nucleotides: TGTGCCAGTAGCTATACGGGACAGGGGTCCTACGAGCAGTACTTC.

The chain joins TRBV29-1 to TRBJ2-3; 7 bases are shared with TRBD1. Germline assignment: CDR1 SQVTM and CDR2 ANQGSEA. The J segment lost 2 bases and the V segment lost 0 bases, leaving 8 bases of the junction unmatched. The CDR3 sequence is 16 residues long. The CDR3 spells CSVEDLTQGVTDTQYF. The CDR3 bases are TGCAGCGTTGAAGACCTTACCCAGGGGGTCACAGATACGCAGTATTTT.

The chain has TRBV28 and TRBJ2-2; D remains ambiguous. The CDR3 spans 13 residues. The V gene's germline CDR1 is MDHEN and CDR2 SYDVKM. V shed 11 bases and J shed 2 bases, with 12 bases lying between them. CDR3 amino acids: CAAKTVNTGELFF. DNA for the CDR3: TGTGCCGCCAAAACGGTAAACACCGGGGAGCTGTTTTTT.

The J gene is TRBJ2-6, the V gene TRBV5-1, with D unclear. This CDR3 contains 16 residues. The germline V and J ends were trimmed by 1 base and 0 bases, with 8 bases remaining between them. Germline V gives CDR1 SGHRS, CDR2 YFSETQ. The chain's CDR3 is CASSLSTGSGANVLTF. The CDR3 region has the DNA TGCGCCAGCAGCTTGAGCACCGGCTCTGGGGCCAACGTCCTGACTTTC.

The chain combines TRBV11-2 with TRBJ1-3; D remains ambiguous. V was pared by 5 bases and J by 0 bases, with 8 bases between. CDR3 length equals 14 residues. Germline CDR1 and CDR2: SGHAT and FQNNGV. Here the CDR3 DNA reads TGTGCCAGCAGCGGGCAGTTCTCTGGAAACACCATATATTTT. Protein sequence: CASSGQFSGNTIYF.

V and J are TRBV28 and TRBJ2-5; 10 bases map to TRBD2. The CDR3 totals 16 residues. Germline V lookup: CDR1 MDHEN, CDR2 SYDVKM. Losses at the gene ends were 0 bases for V and 4 bases for J; bases not matched to a gene: 5. CDR3 nucleotides: TGTGCCAGCAGTTTATGGAGCGGGGGGGCTGGAGAGACCCAGTACTTC. Its translation: CASSLWSGGAGETQYF.

This chain uses TRBV4-2 with TRBJ2-1; tentative D call: TRBD2 (6 bases). Per the germline V gene, CDR1 is LGHNA and CDR2 is YNFKEQ. The V end was cut by 0 bases, the J end by 5 bases, with 14 bases between. The CDR3 spans 16 residues. CDR3 sequence (DNA): TGTGCCAGCAGCCAAGAAAGGGTGGGGGGTAACAATGAGCAGTTCTTC. Its protein is CASSQERVGGNNEQFF.

This chain links TRBV6-5 with TRBJ1-2, with D maybe TRBD1 (6 bases). The CDR3 runs to 14 residues. Trimming removed 2 bases from V and 2 bases from J, with 9 bases in between. Germline CDR1 reads MNHEY; CDR2 reads SVGAGI. CDR3 residues: CASSYGQINYGYTF. The CDR3 bases are TGTGCCAGCAGTTACGGACAGATCAACTATGGCTACACCTTC.

V usage is TRBV11-3 and J usage is TRBJ2-3; D might be TRBD2 (6 bases). Trimming left V 1 base short and J 1 base short, with 9 bases between. CDR3 length equals 15 residues. Germline CDR1 is SGHNT and CDR2 is YENEEA. The CDR3 loop is CASSLVSSGTDTQYF. The DNA for the CDR3 is TGTGCCAGCAGCTTAGTTTCTAGCGGCACAGATACGCAGTATTTT. The full variable domain, completed using reference TRBV11-3 and TRBJ2-3, is EAGVVQSPRYKIIEKKQPVAFWCNPISGHNTLYWYLQNLGQGPELLIRYENEEAVDDSQLPKDRFSAERLKGVDSTLKIQPAELGDSAVYLCASSLVSSGTDTQYFGPGTRLTVL.

This clone has only one observation. The J gene is TRBJ2-7, the V gene TRBV5-1, with 8 bases lining up with TRBD1. Per germline, CDR1 SGHRS and CDR2 YFSETQ. Unmatched junction bases numbered 12, after V lost 2 bases and J lost 5 bases. The length of the CDR3 is 16 residues. DNA of the CDR3: TGCGCCAGCAGCTTAGGGAACCAGGGGGCTAAGGACGAGCAGTACTTC. Its translation is CASSLGNQGAKDEQYF.

The CDR3 loop is CASSNPPWEGLNTQYF. The CDR3 DNA follows: TGTGCCAGCAGTAACCCTCCGTGGGAGGGCCTCAATACGCAGTATTTT. The chain couples TRBV5-4 to TRBJ2-3; TRBD2 matches 7 bases. Germline CDR1 is SGHNT and CDR2 is YYREEE (reference sequence). After removal of 5 bases from V and 7 bases from J, the junction contained 16 bases not matched to a gene. The CDR3 extends over 16 amino acids. Full variable domain (missing parts from reference TRBV5-4 and TRBJ2-3): ETGVTQSPTHLIKTRGQQVTLRCSSQSGHNTVSWYQQALGQGPQFIFQYYREEENGRGNFPPRFSGLQFPNYSSELNVNALELDDSALYLCASSNPPWEGLNTQYFGPGTRLTVL.

The chain couples TRBV5-1 to TRBJ2-5; 10 nucleotides line up with TRBD1. This CDR3 comprises 16 residues. The junction had 10 bases not matched to a gene; V was cut back by 4 bases and J by 4 bases. The germline gives CDR1 SGHRS, CDR2 YFSETQ. The CDR3 nucleotides are TGCGCCAGCAGCCCAAGGACAGGGGGTCGTCCAGAGACCCAGTACTTC. It encodes CASSPRTGGRPETQYF.

The chain uses TRBV28 and TRBJ1-5, with a tentative D call TRBD1 (5 bases). Germline loops: CDR1 MDHEN, CDR2 SYDVKM. The CDR3 length is 17 residues. V was pared by 3 bases and J by 0 bases, with 15 bases between. CDR3 nucleotide sequence: TGTGCCAGCAGTTTCGTTCTAGGGGCCATTAGCAATCAGCCCCAGCATTTT. Protein: CASSFVLGAISNQPQHF.

The genes are TRBV5-1 and TRBJ2-2; D is perhaps TRBD2 (5 bases). CDR3 length: 14 residues. Trimming left V 0 bases short and J 5 bases short, with 8 bases between. CDR1 SGHRS and CDR2 YFSETQ come from the germline V gene. The CDR3 reads CASSLGQRTGELFF. The CDR3 DNA reads TGCGCCAGCAGCTTGGGCCAGCGGACCGGGGAGCTGTTTTTT.

The chain carries TRBV6-1 and TRBJ2-7, with D tentatively TRBD2 (6 bases). This CDR3 has 13 amino acids. Trimming took 5 bases from V and 4 from J, leaving 12 bases between them. Germline V gene sequence: CDR1 MNHNS, CDR2 SASEGT. DNA of the CDR3: TGTGCCAGCAGTCGGGAGAGCCTTTACGAGCAGTACTTC. Protein product: CASSRESLYEQYF.

There are a few counts of this clone. The chain combines TRBV11-2 with TRBJ1-1; tentatively, D is TRBD1 (6 bases). Per germline, CDR1 SGHAT and CDR2 FQNNGV. The CDR3 spans 15 residues. Trimming removed 4 bases from V and 5 bases from J, with 17 bases in between. The CDR3 spells CASSSTSGGNTEAFF. DNA for the CDR3: TGTGCCAGCAGCTCTACCTCTGGGGGCAATACTGAAGCTTTCTTT.

This chain connects TRBV5-1 to TRBJ2-5; the match to TRBD2 covers 11 bases. With V trimmed by 7 bases and J by 1 base, 12 bases remained unmatched. CDR3 length equals 17 residues. The germline CDR1 and CDR2 sequences are SGHRS and YFSETQ. The CDR3 sequence is CASHQNPGLAVQETQYF. In nucleotides, the CDR3 is TGCGCCAGCCACCAAAACCCGGGACTAGCGGTCCAAGAGACCCAGTACTTC.

The gene calls are TRBV6-4 and TRBJ1-1; 7 nucleotides match TRBD1. Germline CDR1 reads MRHNA; CDR2 reads SNTAGT. The CDR3 is 14 residues long. The V gene end was trimmed by 8 bases and the J gene end by 1 base; junction bases not matched to a gene: 7. The CDR3 bases are TGTGCCAGCTCACAGGGGCGCGGGAACACTGAAGCTTTCTTT. Protein product: CASSQGRGNTEAFF.

For the CDR3, the DNA is TGTGCCAGCAGCGAACCCACAGGGAGGGGCTCTAACACCGGGGAGCTGTTTTTT. The encoded protein is CASSEPTGRGSNTGELFF. The chain combines TRBV5-6 with TRBJ2-2; D perhaps matches TRBD2 (7 bases). Looked up from germline, CDR1 is SGHDT and CDR2 is YYEEEE. V gave up 4 bases and J gave up 2 bases, with 21 bases separating them. This CDR3 region has 18 residues.

The chain is built from TRBV28 and TRBJ1-4; D remains unclear. This CDR3 comprises 13 residues. From germline, CDR1 is MDHEN and CDR2 SYDVKM. V shed 7 bases and J shed 5 bases, with 11 bases lying between them. CDR3: CASTPSPNEKLFF. CDR3 coding DNA: TGTGCCAGCACCCCGTCTCCCAATGAAAAACTGTTTTTT. The full variable domain, its missing parts supplied by reference TRBV28 and TRBJ1-4, is DVKVTQSSRYLVKRTGEKVFLECVQDMDHENMFWYRQDPGLGLRLIYFSYDVKMKEKGDIPEGYSVSREKKERFSLILESASTNQTSMYLCASTPSPNEKLFFGSGTQLSVL.

CDR3 sequence reads: CAGRTNQIGEQFF. The CDR3 nucleotides are TGTGCCGGACGGACTAACCAAATAGGGGAGCAGTTCTTC. This chain uses TRBV30 with TRBJ2-1; possible D gene TRBD2, 6 bases. In germline, CDR1 is GTSNPN, CDR2 SVGIG (reference sequence). The CDR3 loop spans 13 amino acids. V was trimmed by 8 bases and J by 10 bases, leaving 21 bases between them.

This clone was observed a few times. DNA of the CDR3: TGTGCCATTAAGCGGGAGGCTGGTGGAGAGACCCAGTACTTC. Translating it yields CAIKREAGGETQYF. The chain recombines TRBV2 with TRBJ2-5, with 9 positions matching TRBD2. This CDR3 spans 14 amino acids. The junction had 10 bases not matched to a gene; V was cut back by 10 bases and J by 4 bases. Germline CDR1 reads SNHLY; CDR2 reads FYNNEI. The variable domain in full, with the rest retrieved from reference TRBV2 and TRBJ2-5, is EPEVTQTPSHQVTQMGQEVILRCVPISNHLYFYWYRQILGQKVEFLVSFYNNEISEKSEIFDDQFSVERPDGSNFTLKIRSTKLEDSAMYFCAIKREAGGETQYFGPGTRLLVL.

The V call is TRBV9, the J call TRBJ2-3, with D perhaps matching TRBD2 (6 bases). V was pared by 3 bases and J by 2 bases, with 16 bases between. The CDR3 consists of 16 residues. CDR1 and CDR2 from the germline V gene are SGDLS and YYNGEE. The CDR3 sequence: CASSALRDFYTDTQYF. As DNA, the CDR3 is TGTGCCAGCAGCGCCCTCCGGGACTTTTACACAGATACGCAGTATTTT. The full variable domain, rest sourced from reference TRBV9 and TRBJ2-3, is DSGVTQTPKHLITATGQRVTLRCSPRSGDLSVYWYQQSLDQGLQFLIQYYNGEERAKGNILERFSAQQFPDLHSELNLSSLELGDSALYFCASSALRDFYTDTQYFGPGTRLTVL.

V gene TRBV10-3 combines with J gene TRBJ1-2; weak D call: TRBD1 (6 bases). Germline assignment: CDR1 ENHRY and CDR2 SYGVKD. The CDR3 runs to 14 residues. With 10 bases removed from V and 3 bases from J, the gap between germline ends came to 18 bases. The CDR3 sequence: CASTDSLNYYGYTF. As DNA, the CDR3 is TGTGCCAGCACGGACAGCCTAAACTACTATGGCTACACCTTC.

Only one count was recorded for this clone. The chain links TRBV10-1 to TRBJ2-3; 11 bases are shared with TRBD2. The CDR3 consists of 17 residues. Trimming cost V 8 bases and J 3 bases; bases outside gene matches: 13. The germline V gene encodes CDR1 WNHNN and CDR2 SYGVQD (reference sequence). The CDR3 spells CASGEASGRSNTDTQYF. CDR3 in DNA: TGCGCCAGCGGAGAGGCTAGCGGGAGGTCCAATACAGATACGCAGTATTTT.

The CDR3 here is CASSTYNRDDYGYTF. CDR3 DNA sequence: TGTGCCAGCAGCACTTACAACAGGGACGACTATGGCTACACCTTC. The chain uses TRBV28 and TRBJ1-2; TRBD1 is a possible D gene (6 bases). This CDR3 region has 15 residues. Deletions cut 6 bases from V and 3 bases from J, with 17 bases between. Germline CDR1 reads MDHEN; CDR2 reads SYDVKM.

In DNA form, the CDR3 reads TGTGCCAGCAAAGGGACTAGCGGGAGCGAGACCCAGTACTTC. It is translated as CASKGTSGSETQYF. V gene TRBV4-2 combines with J gene TRBJ2-5; 14 bases are a match to TRBD2. Trimming removed 7 bases from V and 5 bases from J; junction bases left unmatched: 3. The CDR3 has 14 residues. Germline values: CDR1 LGHNA, CDR2 YNFKEQ.